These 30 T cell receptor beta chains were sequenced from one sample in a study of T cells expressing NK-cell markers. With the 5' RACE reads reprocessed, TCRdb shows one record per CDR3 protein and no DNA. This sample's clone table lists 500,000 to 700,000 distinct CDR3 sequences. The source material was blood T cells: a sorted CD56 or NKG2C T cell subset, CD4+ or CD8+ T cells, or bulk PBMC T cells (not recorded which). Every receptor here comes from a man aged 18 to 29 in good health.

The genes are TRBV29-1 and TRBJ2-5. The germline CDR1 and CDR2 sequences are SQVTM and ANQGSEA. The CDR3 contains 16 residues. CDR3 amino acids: CSVVELRVSVQETQYF.

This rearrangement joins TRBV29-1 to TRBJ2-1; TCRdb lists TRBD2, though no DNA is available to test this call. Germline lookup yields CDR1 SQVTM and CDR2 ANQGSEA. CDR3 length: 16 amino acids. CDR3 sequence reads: CSVETSGSVSYNEQFF.

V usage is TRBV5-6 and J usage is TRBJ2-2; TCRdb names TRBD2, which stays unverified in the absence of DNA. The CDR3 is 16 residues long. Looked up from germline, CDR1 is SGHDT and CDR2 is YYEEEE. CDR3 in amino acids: CASTNGLAGNTGELFF.

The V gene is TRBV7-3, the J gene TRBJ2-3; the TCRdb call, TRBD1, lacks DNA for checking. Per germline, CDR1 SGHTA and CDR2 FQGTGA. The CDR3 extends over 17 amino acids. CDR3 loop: CASSSPRGTGSPDTQYF.

The chain's CDR3 is CASSPKRGTGNTEAFF. V usage is TRBV7-9 and J usage is TRBJ1-1; there is no DNA to check the TCRdb D call of TRBD1. This CDR3 contains 16 residues. CDR1 and CDR2 from the germline V gene are SEHNR and FQNEAQ (reference sequence). Drawing the rest from reference TRBV7-9 and TRBJ1-1, the complete variable domain is DTGVSQNPRHKITKRGQNVTFRCDPISEHNRLYWYRQTLGQGPEFLTYFQNEAQLEKSRLLSDRFSAERPKGSFSTLEIQRTEQGDSAMYLCASSPKRGTGNTEAFFGQGTRLTVV.

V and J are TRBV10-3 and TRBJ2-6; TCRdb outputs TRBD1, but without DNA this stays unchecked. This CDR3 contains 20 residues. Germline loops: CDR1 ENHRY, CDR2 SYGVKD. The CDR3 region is CAISESTHRTGRSGANVLTF.

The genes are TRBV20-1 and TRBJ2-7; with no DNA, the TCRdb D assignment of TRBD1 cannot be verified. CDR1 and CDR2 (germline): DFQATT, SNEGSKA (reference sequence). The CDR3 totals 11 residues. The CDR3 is CSARTEYEQYF.

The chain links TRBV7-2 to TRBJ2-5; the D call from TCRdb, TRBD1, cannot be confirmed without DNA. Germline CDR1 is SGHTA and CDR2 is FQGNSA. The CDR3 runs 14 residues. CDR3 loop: CASSWTGGQETQYF.

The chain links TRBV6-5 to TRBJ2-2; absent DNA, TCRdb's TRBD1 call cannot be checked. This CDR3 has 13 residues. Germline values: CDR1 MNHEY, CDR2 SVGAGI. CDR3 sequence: CASSSRGPGELFF.

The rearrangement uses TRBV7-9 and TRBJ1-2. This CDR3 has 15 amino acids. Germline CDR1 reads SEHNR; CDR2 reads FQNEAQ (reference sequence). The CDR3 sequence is CASSSAAGLNYGYTF. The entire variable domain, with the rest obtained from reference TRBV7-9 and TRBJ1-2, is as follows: DTGVSQNPRHKITKRGQNVTFRCDPISEHNRLYWYRQTLGQGPEFLTYFQNEAQLEKSRLLSDRFSAERPKGSFSTLEIQRTEQGDSAMYLCASSSAAGLNYGYTFGSGTRLTVV.

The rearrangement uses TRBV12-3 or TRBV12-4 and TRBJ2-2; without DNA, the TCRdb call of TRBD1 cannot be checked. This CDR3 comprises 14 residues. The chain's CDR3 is CASRFLVGPGELFF.

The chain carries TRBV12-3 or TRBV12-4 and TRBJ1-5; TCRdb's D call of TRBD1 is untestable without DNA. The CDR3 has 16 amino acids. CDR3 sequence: CASSLDDRRYNQPQHF.

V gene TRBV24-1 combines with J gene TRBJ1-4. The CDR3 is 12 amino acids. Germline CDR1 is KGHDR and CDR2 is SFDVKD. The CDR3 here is CATTGGPEKLFF.

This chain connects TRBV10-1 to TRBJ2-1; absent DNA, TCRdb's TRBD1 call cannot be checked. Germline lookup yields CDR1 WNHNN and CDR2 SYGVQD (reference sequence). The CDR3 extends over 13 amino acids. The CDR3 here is CASSEAWNRGQFF.

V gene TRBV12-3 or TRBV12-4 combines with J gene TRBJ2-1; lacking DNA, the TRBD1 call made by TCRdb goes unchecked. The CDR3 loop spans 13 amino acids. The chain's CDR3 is CASSFPGTDPRFF.

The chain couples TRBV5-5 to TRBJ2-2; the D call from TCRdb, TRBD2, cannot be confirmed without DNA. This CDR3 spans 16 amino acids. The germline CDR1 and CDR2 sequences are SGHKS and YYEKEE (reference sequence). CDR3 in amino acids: CASSLYVGVPTGELFF.

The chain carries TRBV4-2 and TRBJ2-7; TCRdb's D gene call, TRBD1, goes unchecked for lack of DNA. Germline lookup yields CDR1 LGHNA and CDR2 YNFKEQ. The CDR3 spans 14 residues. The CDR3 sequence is CASSLGGTANEQYF.

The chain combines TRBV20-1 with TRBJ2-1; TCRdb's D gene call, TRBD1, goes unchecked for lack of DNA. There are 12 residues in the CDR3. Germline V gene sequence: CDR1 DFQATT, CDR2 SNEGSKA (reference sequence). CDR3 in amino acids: CNLGPGWNEQFF.

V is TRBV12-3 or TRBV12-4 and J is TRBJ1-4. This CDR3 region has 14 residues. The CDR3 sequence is CASRGFRPDEKLFF.

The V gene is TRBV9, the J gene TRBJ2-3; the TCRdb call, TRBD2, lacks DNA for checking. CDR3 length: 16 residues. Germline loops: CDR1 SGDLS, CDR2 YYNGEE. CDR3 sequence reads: CASSVGSSADTDTQYF.

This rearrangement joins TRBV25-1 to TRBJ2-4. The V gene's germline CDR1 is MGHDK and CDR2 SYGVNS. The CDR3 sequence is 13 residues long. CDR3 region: CASSDQPLNIQYF.

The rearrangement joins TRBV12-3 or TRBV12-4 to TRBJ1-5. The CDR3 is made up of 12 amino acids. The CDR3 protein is CASSLRLLPQHF.

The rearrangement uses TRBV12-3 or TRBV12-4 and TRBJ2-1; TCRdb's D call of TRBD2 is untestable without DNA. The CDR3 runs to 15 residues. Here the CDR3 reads CASGGGLAGDNEQFF.

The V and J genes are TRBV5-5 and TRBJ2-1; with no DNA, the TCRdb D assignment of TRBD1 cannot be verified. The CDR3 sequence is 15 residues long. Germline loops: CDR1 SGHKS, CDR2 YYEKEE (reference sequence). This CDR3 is CASSKGPGITNEQFF.

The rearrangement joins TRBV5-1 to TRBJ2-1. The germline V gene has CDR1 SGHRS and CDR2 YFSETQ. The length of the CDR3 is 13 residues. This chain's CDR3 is CASSFLLSNEQFF.

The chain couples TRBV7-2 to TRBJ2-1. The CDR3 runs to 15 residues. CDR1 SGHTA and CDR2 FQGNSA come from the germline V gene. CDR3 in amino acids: CASTTYGRSYNEQFF.

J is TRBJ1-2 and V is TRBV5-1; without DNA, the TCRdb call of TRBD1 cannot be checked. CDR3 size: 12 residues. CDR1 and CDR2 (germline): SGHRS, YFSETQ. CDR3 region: CASSFPPEGHTF. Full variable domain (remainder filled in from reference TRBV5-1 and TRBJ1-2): KAGVTQTPRYLIKTRGQQVTLSCSPISGHRSVSWYQQTPGQGLQFLFEYFSETQRNKGNFPGRFSGRQFSNSRSEMNVSTLELGDSALYLCASSFPPEGHTFGSGTRLTVV.

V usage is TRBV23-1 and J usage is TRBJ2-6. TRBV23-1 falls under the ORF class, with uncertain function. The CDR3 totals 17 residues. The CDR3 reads CASSQPEARSGANVLTF.

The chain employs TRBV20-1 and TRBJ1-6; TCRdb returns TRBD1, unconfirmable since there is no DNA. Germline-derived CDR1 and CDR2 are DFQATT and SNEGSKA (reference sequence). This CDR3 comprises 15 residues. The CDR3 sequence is CSARPGEAYNSPLHF.

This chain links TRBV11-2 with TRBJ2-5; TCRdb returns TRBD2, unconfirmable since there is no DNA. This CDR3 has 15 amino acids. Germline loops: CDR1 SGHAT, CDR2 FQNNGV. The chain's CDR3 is CASSLDPVAGETQYF. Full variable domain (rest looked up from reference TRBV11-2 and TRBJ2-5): EAGVAQSPRYKIIEKRQSVAFWCNPISGHATLYWYQQILGQGPKLLIQFQNNGVVDDSQLPKDRFSAERLKGVDSTLKIQPAKLEDSAVYLCASSLDPVAGETQYFGPGTRLLVL.